This T cell receptor (beta chain) was captured by sequencing in a study of human T cells and chemical hapten exposure. CDR3 length equals 14 residues. Indicated time point: pre-sensitization, week 0. Stated treatment: therapeutic diphenylcyclopropenone sensitization with weekly scalp DPC. This clonotype was seen many times. TCRdb redid the calling of the RACE reads with MiXCR, one entry per CDR3 protein. The top ten clones hold approximately 2.4% of a sample with over 300,000 distinct CDR3 sequences, about 5.1% of them seen once. The chain employs TRBV21-1 and TRBJ1-6; no DNA check was done on the table's D call, TRBD1. TRBV21-1 is a listed pseudogene. This TCR came from a woman aged 50 to 60 with alopecia areata. Some clones in this sample may be carry-over from other donors' samples. The specimen comprised whole blood, sampled in connection with sensitization to the hapten diphenylcyclopropenone (DPC). The CDR3 reads CASSPAGAHSPLHF. The CDR3 region has the DNA TGTGCCAGCAGCCCCGCGGGGGCTCATTCACCCCTCCACTTT.